This TCR beta chain stems from a study of graft-versus-host responses after intestinal transplantation. The method was immunoSEQ multiplex PCR; TCRdb's version includes in-frame clones alone and lacks a portion of them. The sample consists of roughly 110,000 clones, around 90% of them appearing once. Worth noting for this clone: Antigen unknown.

Study-level results: With peak circulating GvH clone levels came an association with early post-transplant HvG declines. Recipient marrow contained GvH clones, some of which appeared first in ileum or blood.

The source of this sequence is a human donor who was the organ donor for an intestinal transplant. The sample consisted of unstimulated CD4+ T cells sorted from spleen or lymph node cells, taken before transplant.

The CDR3 bases are TGTGCCAGCACACGGGGGGCTAGCACAGATACGCAGTATTTT. This encodes CASTRGASTDTQYF. The chain has TRBV7-6 and TRBJ2-3, with a weak D call TRBD2 (7 bases). The CDR3 has 14 amino acids. V shed 7 bases and J shed 0 bases, with 11 bases lying between them. Germline CDR1 is SGHVS and CDR2 is FNYEAQ.